This is a list of T cell receptor beta chains from one sample in a study of blood T cell repertoires in COVID-19. Clones were read by immunoSEQ multiplex PCR, and TCRdb kept only the in-frame ones, dropping some. The data show nearly 350,000 clones, about nine tenths seen once. Sample: peripheral blood. These receptors all come from a woman aged 65 to 85 with COVID-19, enrolled during active disease. The conserved cysteine and the conserved F or W are not part of the CDR3 here. Each record gives: J gene, V gene, CDR3 protein.

J gene: TRBJ2-7
V gene: TRBV19
CDR3 protein: ASSARTSGPYEQY

J gene: TRBJ1-3
V gene: TRBV6-1
CDR3 protein: ASSEHGNTIY

J gene: TRBJ2-3
V gene: TRBV12-3/TRBV12-4
CDR3 protein: ASSLGGPDTQY

J gene: TRBJ1-5
V gene: TRBV2
CDR3 protein: ASSENSFSNQPQH

J gene: TRBJ1-6
V gene: TRBV6-5
CDR3 protein: ATTGGVSYNSPLH

J gene: TRBJ1-5
V gene: TRBV2
CDR3 protein: ASSEMYPGGNQPQH

J gene: TRBJ1-2
V gene: TRBV9
CDR3 protein: ASSPRTGDLSNYGYT

J gene: TRBJ1-2
V gene: TRBV18
CDR3 protein: ASSQGQDYGYT

J gene: TRBJ2-5
V gene: TRBV7-8
CDR3 protein: ASSLAGGGEPSETQY

J gene: TRBJ1-4
V gene: TRBV6-5
CDR3 protein: ASRPTGPEKLF

J gene: TRBJ1-4
V gene: TRBV21-1
CDR3 protein: ASSPDRGNEKLF

J gene: TRBJ1-4
V gene: TRBV6-5
CDR3 protein: ASSWRKEPTNEKLF

J gene: TRBJ1-3
V gene: TRBV14
CDR3 protein: ASAQPGAGNTIY

J gene: TRBJ1-1
V gene: TRBV19
CDR3 protein: ASSIGRGLQGTEAF

J gene: TRBJ2-3
V gene: TRBV9
CDR3 protein: ASSGSGGATDTQY

J gene: TRBJ1-1
V gene: TRBV14
CDR3 protein: ASSPVDRREAF

J gene: TRBJ1-2
V gene: TRBV27
CDR3 protein: ASSLGGGYGYT

J gene: TRBJ1-4
V gene: TRBV6-5
CDR3 protein: ASRPGQGTEKLF

J gene: TRBJ2-5
V gene: TRBV7-2
CDR3 protein: ASSLGGAYQETQY

J gene: TRBJ1-1
V gene: TRBV30
CDR3 protein: AWSFTPNTEAF

J gene: TRBJ1-5
V gene: TRBV30
CDR3 protein: AWSAQSGGNQPQH

J gene: TRBJ1-1
V gene: TRBV5-6
CDR3 protein: ASSFGLLNTEAF

J gene: TRBJ2-3
V gene: TRBV5-1
CDR3 protein: ASSFSSGGASTDTQY

J gene: TRBJ2-7
V gene: TRBV3-1/TRBV3-2
CDR3 protein: ASSQGAVHEQY

J gene: TRBJ2-5
V gene: TRBV2
CDR3 protein: ASSKGLAGGQETQY

J gene: TRBJ2-5
V gene: TRBV19
CDR3 protein: ASASGGLQETQY

J gene: TRBJ2-7
V gene: TRBV13
CDR3 protein: ASSPLAGASFEQY

J gene: TRBJ1-3
V gene: TRBV5-1
CDR3 protein: ASSLQGAFGNTIY

J gene: TRBJ2-7
V gene: TRBV2
CDR3 protein: ASLQLAVGYPY

J gene: TRBJ1-2
V gene: TRBV24-1
CDR3 protein: ATSSHRQDYGYT

J gene: TRBJ1-2
V gene: TRBV7-9
CDR3 protein: ASSLVATKVYGYT

J gene: TRBJ1-3
V gene: TRBV24-1
CDR3 protein: ATSEAGTGASGNTIY

J gene: TRBJ2-3
V gene: TRBV12-3/TRBV12-4
CDR3 protein: ASSFFDTQY

J gene: TRBJ1-2
V gene: TRBV4-1
CDR3 protein: ASSLLGGRTLQTYGYT

J gene: TRBJ1-2
V gene: TRBV27
CDR3 protein: ASSPDRGYGYT

J gene: TRBJ1-3
V gene: TRBV28
CDR3 protein: ASSTPGGRGNTIY

J gene: TRBJ2-1
V gene: TRBV6-5
CDR3 protein: ASSQTRQGGNEQF

J gene: TRBJ1-1
V gene: TRBV20-1
CDR3 protein: SAKGTAEAF